There are a few counts of the clone carrying this T cell receptor (beta chain). What it binds is unknown. MiXCR, applied by TCRdb to the 5' RACE reads, yields one record per CDR3 protein. The sample has 300,000 to 350,000 distinct CDR3 sequences, around a tenth seen once. The data belong to a study of CD8 T cells in ankylosing spondylitis. Study results and caveats: A CD8+ phenotype characterized the disease-linked clones, which were relatively rare in peripheral blood. Certain motif variants had earlier been reported in reactive arthritis synovial fluid and blood. There was reportedly significant enrichment of clones that were disease-linked in matched ankylosing spondylitis synovial fluid. Blood of patients with ankylosing spondylitis appeared to be characterized by a TCR beta motif of several highly homologous variants.

The sequencing input was blood, either unsorted or a sorted T cell fraction (not recorded which). The origin of this receptor is a female donor with ankylosing spondylitis or in good health (not recorded which).

This CDR3 is CASSFKGSPTDTQYF. The CDR3 nucleotides read TGCGCCAGCAGCTTCAAGGGGAGCCCCACAGATACGCAGTATTTT. This chain uses TRBV5-1 with TRBJ2-3, with D perhaps matching TRBD1 or TRBD2 (5 bases each). This CDR3 is built from 15 residues. Trimming left V 2 bases short and J 2 bases short, with 12 bases between. Germline V CDR1 and CDR2: SGHRS, YFSETQ.